The present entry profiles one T cell receptor beta chain with its context. Its antigen remains unidentified. Base qualities are missing; no much larger clone stands one base away. This specimen comes from a study of cytomegalovirus exposure and HLA in healthy donors (dated 2017 in TCRdb). About the full investigation: In an earlier analysis of around 540 of the donors, about 270 Gb of sequence data and approximately 100 million unique TCR beta sequences from roughly 200 million T cells were reported. About 310 gigabases of sequencing data and approximately 85 million unique TCR sequences were included in an early release covering several hundred HLA-typed donors. Among the roughly 410 genotyped donors, approximately 81% belonged to the genetic ancestry cluster associated with self-reported Caucasian donors. The study was designed to test whether signatures of past pathogen exposure could be identified by cataloging public T cell receptors. The study profiled the T cell repertoires of some 610 subjects by immunosequencing and related them to cytomegalovirus serostatus. Along with the approximately 700-subject first cohort, a separate validation cohort of around 120 different subjects was used. To predict cytomegalovirus infection status, the study brought together high-throughput TCR immunosequencing, statistical association of individual TCRs with disease status, and machine learning. A later analysis re-analyzed previously published TCR beta repertoires from roughly 600 donors and added high-resolution HLA genotyping to study TCR occurrence patterns. The later analysis used no new phenotypic data to find candidate immune exposures, relying instead on TCR beta sequences and their occurrence across donors. An earlier analysis of around 540 of the donors applied high-throughput TCR beta sequencing to assess whether each TCR beta V gene segment acted as functional or pseudogenic. Donor age, sex, ethnicity and CMV serostatus were collected together with the repertoire data. A later genetic analysis used genome-wide SNP genotypes for about 55% of the 666 donors, treating that subset as a discovery cohort. All discovery cohort repertoires had been generated on a single sequencing platform. Class I and class II HLA loci were covered by the typing at four-digit resolution. The number of typed donors differed by locus: roughly 629-640 for A, B, C, DRB1 and DQB1; approximately 520 for DQA1; roughly 600 for DPA1; and some 470 for DPB1. Because of strong linkage in the cohort, four to six DR-DQ haplotypes were treated as single units for association and clustering. On average, around 230,000 unique TCR beta nucleotide sequences were sequenced per donor among a few hundred genotyped donors of the cohort, with roughly 18% of those sequences being non-productive.

Results the study describes overall, beyond this receptor: The 87-base-pair reads could not distinguish some IMGT-functional V segments, including TRBV6-2 and TRBV6-3, so those segments were excluded. Roughly uniform sequencing depth across donors was assumed in presence/absence analyses, although this assumption may not hold. The authors suggested that the approach could potentially be generalized to other disease states and immunological phenotypes. In an earlier analysis of approximately 590 of the donors, most TCR beta V segments were observed in productive rearrangements about 90% or about 30% of the time, broadly matching IMGT annotations. In a later analysis, most CMV-associated TCR beta chains were found to appear HLA-restricted, with HLA associations seemingly driven largely by CMV exposure. V-gene and J-gene trimming of TCR beta chains was associated with a missense DCLRE1C variant in a later genetic analysis, and the association was replicated in an independent cohort. A later analysis found that TCR association rates varied across HLA loci, with DRB1 alleles showing the most associated TCRs and HLA-C alleles the fewest. Immune exposure information for the cohort was limited to CMV serostatus. Only TCR beta chains were sequenced in this cohort, and the absence of alpha or paired-chain data limited detectable features. When HLA alleles, especially DR and DQ, strongly co-occurred, attributing TCR associations to individual alleles was difficult. A later analysis found that HLA-associated TCR beta chains were more clonally expanded and had lower generation probabilities than equally common non-associated chains. Correlated functional status among segregating V segments might be attributable to linkage disequilibrium, but an unknown experimental factor could not be ruled out. A later analysis reported that several top co-occurrence clusters appeared linked to parvovirus B19, influenza, CMV and Epstein-Barr virus. A further reported finding was that TCR beta sequences accurately predicted the HLA-A and HLA-B alleles for most subjects in the first cohort. In a later genetic analysis, fewer N-insertions in productive TCRs were reported among donors in an Asian-associated ancestry cluster than the approximately 670-donor mean. In both the original and validation cohorts, the classifier was reported to diagnose cytomegalovirus status with high specificity and sensitivity. Seventeen rarely observed V segments, including chromosome 9 orphons, were excluded from the earlier analysis of about 600 of the donors because counts were too low. Because HLA typing was missing for some donors at each locus, association tests included only the typed subset. In the study, approximately 160 TCR beta chains were listed as associated with cytomegalovirus. In vitro tests confirmed that a few of the cytomegalovirus-associated TCR beta chains recognize cytomegalovirus antigens. The sequencing pipeline was judged likely to have produced a cluster of highly shared sequence variants as a technical artifact. A later analysis associated about 17,000 TCR beta sequences with specific HLA alleles at a false discovery rate of 0.05. While some public TCRs were present in many individuals, most TCR sequences turned up only very rarely across donors.

The library was generated by the immunoSEQ multiplex PCR assay. For the multiplex PCR, a mixture combining 60 forward primers for TCR Vbeta segments and 13 reverse primers for TCR Jbeta segments was used. Amplification of the CDR3 region of rearranged TCR beta genes was performed with a multiplex PCR assay on genomic DNA. Amplified TCR beta libraries were sequenced as 87-base-pair reads on the Illumina HiSeq System. The authors' pipeline ran thus. A later analysis tallied tens of millions of unique TCR beta chains across the 666 repertoires, and around 9.9 million of those chains were shared by two or more donors. To remove PCR and sequencing errors, raw reads were error-corrected and collapsed into unique sequences using a nearest-neighbor algorithm that merged closely related sequences. To assign V, D and J gene segments, CDR3 sequences were aligned to IMGT reference sequences. For a sequence to be retained, at least a six-nucleotide match to both a V gene segment and a J gene segment was required. A rearrangement counted as productive if the CDR3 had no stop codons and remained in frame with V and J, and every other rearrangement counted as non-productive. CDR3 was defined by IMGT convention, running from the second conserved V-encoded cysteine to the conserved J-encoded phenylalanine. The earlier analysis of approximately 590 of the donors excluded any sequence lacking an unambiguous match to a single V gene segment. An earlier analysis of 587 of the donors called V segments functional above 56.7% productive rearrangements and segregating when the between-donor standard deviation exceeded 5%. A statistical classification framework was built for diagnosing cytomegalovirus status from the catalog of TCR beta chain sequences. In a later analysis, V and J genes were assigned by comparing TCR nucleotide sequences against IMGT/GENE-DB human TR gene sequences. In a later analysis, CDR3 sequences and most-parsimonious VDJ recombination scenarios were assigned using the TCRdist pipeline. In a later analysis, each TCR beta chain was defined by its CDR3 amino acid sequence together with its V-gene family, and reads without a unique V-gene family were excluded. To address suspected cross-contamination and a sequencing artifact, a later analysis removed roughly 640 highly shared, low-generation-probability nucleotide sequences. A later analysis calculated a clonal expansion index for each public chain from normalized within-repertoire ranks of inferred template counts. Generation probabilities in a later analysis came from a VDJ recombination model fitted to out-of-frame rearrangements, and those results were checked against IGoR. In a later analysis, TCR-TCR, TCR-HLA and TCR-CMV co-occurrence was scored with hypergeometric tests, and a repertoire-size bias correction was applied to TCR pairs. In a later analysis, false discovery rates were estimated by permuting HLA or CMV assignments 20 times. In a later analysis, co-occurring TCRs were grouped using DBSCAN, with TCRdist sequence similarity added in when clustering inside HLA-allele-positive subsets. For co-occurrence clustering, repertoires with fewer than 30,000 or more than 120,000 public chains were excluded, along with about five repertoires with anomalous nucleotide sharing. TCRdb carries this immuneACCESS record with in-frame sequences only. Its versions omit some clonotypes, under half of them owing to an unresolved V gene in the studies checked, with the rest unexplained. Clone size and V and J calls were adopted from that table, with D and trimming inferred from the DNA. The sample yields approximately 240,000 clones; 77% were counted once. The top ten clonotypes cover around 2.9% of the sample.

Deletion took 5 bases off V and 4 bases off J, with a span of 11 bases between the germline ends. Per the germline V gene, MRHNA is the CDR1 and SNTAGT is the CDR2. The CDR3 contains 13 residues, cysteine and phenylalanine counted. CDR3 DNA only is kept here, 39 bases in frame from base 1. The cohort was made up of about 610 healthy bone marrow donors. Cohort members were all nominally healthy when sampled, although unrecorded immune exposures were likely present. The donor was CMV seropositive and was included in the group of around 300 seropositive cohort members. Every donor gave a peripheral blood sample, and the peripheral blood mononuclear cells from that sample were used for TCR beta sequencing. Genomic DNA extraction from the blood cell samples was performed with the Qiagen DNeasy Blood Extraction Kit.

The sequence was collected from a woman aged 60 to 75 in good health and CMV-seropositive. Sample: PBMCs. The rearrangement joined TRBV6-4 to TRBJ1-2; matching of 6 bases hints at TRBD1 as the D gene. DNA sequence: TGTGCCAGCAGTCCGACAGGCGTCTATGGCTACACCTTC. Its translation reads: CASSPTGVYGYTF.